The clone carrying this T cell receptor (beta chain) was seen just once. Its cognate antigen is unknown. Produced via immunoSEQ multiplex PCR; TCRdb's table is partial and in-frame only. The sample contains 45,000 to 60,000 clones, 70% to 80% of which appear only once. The study treated chemo-refractory metastatic non-small-cell lung cancer patients with focal radiation plus ipilimumab CTLA-4 blockade. The germline V gene encodes CDR1 SNHLY and CDR2 FYNNEI. Trimming left V 6 bases short and J 7 bases short, with 16 bases between. The CDR3 is 15 amino acids. These data belong to a study of radiotherapy plus CTLA-4 blockade in lung cancer. Study-level findings and limits: Blood-borne expansion of tumor-derived TCR clones followed radiotherapy plus ipilimumab.

Sequenced here: peripheral blood, sampled from a patient treated with radiotherapy plus ipilimumab. The chain couples TRBV2 to TRBJ1-6; D may be TRBD1 (6 bases). The receptor comes from a human donor with non-small cell lung cancer who had a complete response to radiotherapy plus ipilimumab. Here the CDR3 DNA reads TGTGCCAGCAGACCTCTGGGAGGGGGGAATTCACCCCTCCACTTT. Translating it yields CASRPLGGGNSPLHF. The whole variable domain, filled in from reference TRBV2 and TRBJ1-6, reads EPEVTQTPSHQVTQMGQEVILRCVPISNHLYFYWYRQILGQKVEFLVSFYNNEISEKSEIFDDQFSVERPDGSNFTLKIRSTKLEDSAMYFCASRPLGGGNSPLHFGNGTRLTVT.